The present T cell receptor beta chain was sequenced within a study of T cell responses to AZD1222 COVID-19 vaccine. Whole-study results and caveats: Repertoires were obtained only post-peak T cell response. The CD4 TCRs associated with vaccination extended across spike and predominated at 160-218 and 743-854.

Comments on this clone: Its cognate antigen is unknown.

Sequencing was performed with immunoSEQ multiplex PCR; in TCRdb, only in-frame clones are kept and a portion is missing. The sample records around 150,000 clones, about 90% being singletons. The germline V and J ends were trimmed by 4 bases and 4 bases, with 18 bases remaining between them. The germline gives CDR1 SGHVS, CDR2 FQNEAQ. There are 16 residues in the CDR3. The input for sequencing was peripheral blood, taken on day 0 of MenACWY control vaccination. The source is an adult in good health. The chain has TRBV7-8 and TRBJ2-3, with D maybe TRBD2 (5 bases). CDR3 bases: TGTGCCAGCAGCTCCCGAGGCCCAGCGGTCGCAGATACGCAGTATTTT. This encodes CASSSRGPAVADTQYF. Drawing the rest from reference TRBV7-8 and TRBJ2-3, the complete variable domain is GAGVSQSPRYKVAKRGQDVALRCDPISGHVSLFWYQQALGQGPEFLTYFQNEAQLDKSGLPSDRFFAERPEGSVSTLKIQRTQQEDSAVYLCASSSRGPAVADTQYFGPGTRLTVL.